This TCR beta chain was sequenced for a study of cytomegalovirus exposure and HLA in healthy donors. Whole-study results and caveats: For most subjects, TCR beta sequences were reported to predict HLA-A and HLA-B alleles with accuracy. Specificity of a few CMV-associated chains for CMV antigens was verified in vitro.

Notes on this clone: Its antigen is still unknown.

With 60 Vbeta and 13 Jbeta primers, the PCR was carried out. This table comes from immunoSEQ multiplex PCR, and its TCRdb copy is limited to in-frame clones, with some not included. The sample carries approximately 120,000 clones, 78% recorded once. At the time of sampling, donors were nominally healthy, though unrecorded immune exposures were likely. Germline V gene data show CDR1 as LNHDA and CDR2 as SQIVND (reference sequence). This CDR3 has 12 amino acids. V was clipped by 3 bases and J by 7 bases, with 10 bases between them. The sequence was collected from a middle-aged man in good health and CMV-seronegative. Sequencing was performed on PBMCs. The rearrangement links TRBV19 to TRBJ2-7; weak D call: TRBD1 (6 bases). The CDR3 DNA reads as TGTGCCAGTAGTATGCCGGGACAAGAGCAGTACTTC. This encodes CASSMPGQEQYF. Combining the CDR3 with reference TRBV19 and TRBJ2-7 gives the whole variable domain DGGITQSPKYLFRKEGQNVTLSCEQNLNHDAMYWYRQDPGQGLRLIYYSQIVNDFQKGDIAEGYSVSREKKESFPLTVTSAQKNPTAFYLCASSMPGQEQYFGPGTRLTVT.